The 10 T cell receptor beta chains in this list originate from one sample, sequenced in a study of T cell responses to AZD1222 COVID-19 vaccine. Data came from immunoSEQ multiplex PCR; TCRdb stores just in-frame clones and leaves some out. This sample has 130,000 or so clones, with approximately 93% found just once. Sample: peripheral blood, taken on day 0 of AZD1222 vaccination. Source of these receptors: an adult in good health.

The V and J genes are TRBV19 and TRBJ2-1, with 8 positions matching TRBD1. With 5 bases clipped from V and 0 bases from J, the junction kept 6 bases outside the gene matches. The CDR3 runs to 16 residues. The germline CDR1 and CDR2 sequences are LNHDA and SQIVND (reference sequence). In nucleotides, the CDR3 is TGTGCCAGTAGTTCAGGGGGCGGTAGCTCCTACAATGAGCAGTTCTTC. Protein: CASSSGGGSSYNEQFF.

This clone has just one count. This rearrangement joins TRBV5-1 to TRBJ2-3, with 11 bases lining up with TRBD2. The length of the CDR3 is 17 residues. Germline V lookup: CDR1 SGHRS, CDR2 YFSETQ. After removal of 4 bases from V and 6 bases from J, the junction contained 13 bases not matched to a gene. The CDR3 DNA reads TGCGCCAGCAGCGTACGCCTAGCGGGGGGATCCTTGGATACGCAGTATTTT. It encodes CASSVRLAGGSLDTQYF.

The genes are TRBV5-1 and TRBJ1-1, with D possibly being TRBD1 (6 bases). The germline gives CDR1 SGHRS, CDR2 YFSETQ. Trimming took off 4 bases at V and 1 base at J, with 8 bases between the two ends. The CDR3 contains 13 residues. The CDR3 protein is CASSARGNTEAFF. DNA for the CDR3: TGCGCCAGCAGCGCCAGGGGGAACACTGAAGCTTTCTTT.

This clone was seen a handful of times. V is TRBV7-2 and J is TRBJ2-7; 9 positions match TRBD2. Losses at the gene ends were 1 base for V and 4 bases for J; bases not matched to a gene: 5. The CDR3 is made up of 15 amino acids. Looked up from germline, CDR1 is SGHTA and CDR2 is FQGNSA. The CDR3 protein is CASSLEVAGDYEQYF. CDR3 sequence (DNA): TGTGCCAGCAGCTTAGAAGTAGCGGGAGATTACGAGCAGTACTTC.

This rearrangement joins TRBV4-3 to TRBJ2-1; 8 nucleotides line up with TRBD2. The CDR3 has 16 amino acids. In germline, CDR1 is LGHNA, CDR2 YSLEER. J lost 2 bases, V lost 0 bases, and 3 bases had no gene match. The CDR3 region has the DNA TGCGCCAGCAGCCAAGATCGGGGGGGGCCCTACAATGAGCAGTTCTTC. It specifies CASSQDRGGPYNEQFF.

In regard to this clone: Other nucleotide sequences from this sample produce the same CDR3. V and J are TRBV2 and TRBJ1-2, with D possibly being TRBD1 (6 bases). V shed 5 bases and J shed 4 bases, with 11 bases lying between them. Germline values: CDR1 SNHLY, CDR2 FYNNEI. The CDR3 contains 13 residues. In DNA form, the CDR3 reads TGTGCCAGCAGTTTCCGAGGGGGCTATGGCTACACCTTC. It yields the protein CASSFRGGYGYTF. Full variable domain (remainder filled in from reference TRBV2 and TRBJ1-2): EPEVTQTPSHQVTQMGQEVILRCVPISNHLYFYWYRQILGQKVEFLVSFYNNEISEKSEIFDDQFSVERPDGSNFTLKIRSTKLEDSAMYFCASSFRGGYGYTFGSGTRLTVV.

The DNA for the CDR3 is TGTGCCACCAGTGATTTTGGTAGCGGGAGGGCCCGCAAACCAGATACGCAGTATTTT. Translating it yields CATSDFGSGRARKPDTQYF. The rearrangement joins TRBV24-1 to TRBJ2-3; TRBD2 aligns across 11 bases. J lost 4 bases, V lost 1 base, and 12 bases had no gene match. This CDR3 contains 19 residues. CDR1 and CDR2 from the germline V gene are KGHDR and SFDVKD.

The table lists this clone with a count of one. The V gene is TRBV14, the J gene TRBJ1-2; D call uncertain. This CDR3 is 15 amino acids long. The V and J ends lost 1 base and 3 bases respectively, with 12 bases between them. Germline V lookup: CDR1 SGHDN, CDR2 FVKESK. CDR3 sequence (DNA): TGTGCCAGCAGCCAAGGATGGCCACCCGACTATGGCTACACCTTC. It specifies CASSQGWPPDYGYTF.

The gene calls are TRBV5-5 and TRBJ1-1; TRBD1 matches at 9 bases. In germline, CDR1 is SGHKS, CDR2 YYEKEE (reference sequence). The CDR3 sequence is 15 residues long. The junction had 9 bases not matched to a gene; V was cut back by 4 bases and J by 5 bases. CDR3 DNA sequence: TGTGCCAGCAGCGCCTCCGGGACAGGGCGGACTGAAGCTTTCTTT. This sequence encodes CASSASGTGRTEAFF.

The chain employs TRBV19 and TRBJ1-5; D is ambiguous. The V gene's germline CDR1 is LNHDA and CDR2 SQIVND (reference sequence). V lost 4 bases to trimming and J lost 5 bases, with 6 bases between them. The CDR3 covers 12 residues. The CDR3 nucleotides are TGTGCCAGTAGTACCCCAGATCAGCCCCAGCATTTT. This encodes CASSTPDQPQHF.